Shown below are 22 T cell receptor beta chains from a single sample sequenced in a study of T-cell reconstitution after alpha-beta-depleted transplantation in children. TCRbeta library construction was performed incorporating unique molecular identifiers. TCRdb fed the PCR reads into MiXCR, producing one record per CDR3 protein. The top ten hold about 6% of the sample, which has hundreds of thousands of distinct CDR3 sequences, approximately 10% seen once. Specimen: PBMCs from the stem cell graft donor, collected from the stem cell graft. The receptors here all came from a human donor who donated a stem cell graft to a child with acute lymphoblastic leukemia.

The table lists this clonotype with a few counts. The rearrangement links TRBV4-1 to TRBJ1-4; D is uncertain. V lost 1 base and J lost 5, with 8 bases in between. CDR1 and CDR2 (germline): MGHRA, YSYEKL. This CDR3 region has 14 residues. CDR3 nucleotides: TGCGCCAGCAGCCAAGGTCGCAGGAATGAAAAACTGTTTTTT. It translates to CASSQGRRNEKLFF.

This clonotype was observed at least ten times. The chain uses TRBV7-2 and TRBJ2-2; D tentatively fits TRBD1 or TRBD2 (6 bases each). The CDR3 covers 14 residues. V lost 4 bases to trimming and J lost 6 bases, with 12 bases between them. Germline V gene data show CDR1 as SGHTA and CDR2 as FQGNSA. The chain's CDR3 is CASSWGAGSGELFF. DNA of the CDR3: TGTGCCAGCAGCTGGGGGGCCGGTTCCGGGGAGCTGTTTTTT.

This clonotype showed up many times. The genes are TRBV5-1 and TRBJ2-5, with D perhaps TRBD1 (6 bases). This CDR3 comprises 15 residues. V lost 3 bases and J lost 3, with 15 bases in between. Germline assignment: CDR1 SGHRS and CDR2 YFSETQ. CDR3 sequence (DNA): TGCGCCAGCAGCTACGTACAGGGAATAGAAGAGACCCAGTACTTC. Protein product: CASSYVQGIEETQYF.

This clonotype was seen more than once but under ten times. The CDR3 bases are TGTGCCTGGAAGCCTTTCTCTGGGGCCAACGTCCTGACTTTC. This encodes CAWKPFSGANVLTF. The J gene is TRBJ2-6, the V gene TRBV30; no clear D gene. V was trimmed by 4 bases and J by 0 bases, leaving 7 bases between them. This CDR3 spans 14 amino acids. Per germline, CDR1 GTSNPN and CDR2 SVGIG (reference sequence).

The chain uses TRBV19 and TRBJ1-6, with D perhaps matching TRBD1 (5 bases). The germline V gene has CDR1 LNHDA and CDR2 SQIVND (reference sequence). V gave up 8 bases and J gave up 7 bases, with 12 bases separating them. The CDR3 totals 13 residues. CDR3 coding DNA: TGTGCCAGTCCCGGGACGGAAAATTCACCCCTCCACTTT. Amino acids: CASPGTENSPLHF.

This clonotype appeared many times. The gene calls are TRBV6-5 and TRBJ1-5, with D tentatively TRBD1 (5 bases). Germline assignment: CDR1 MNHEY and CDR2 SVGAGI. The V end was cut by 6 bases, the J end by 0 bases, with 12 bases between. The CDR3 runs 15 residues. Here the CDR3 reads CASRTTDNSNQPQHF. Here the CDR3 DNA reads TGTGCCAGCAGGACGACAGATAATAGCAATCAGCCCCAGCATTTT.

The CDR3 protein is CASSRGGPTDTQYF. For the CDR3, the DNA is TGTGCCAGCAGTCGGGGGGGCCCTACAGATACGCAGTATTTT. The rearrangement uses TRBV11-2 and TRBJ2-3; 8 bases map to TRBD2. CDR3 size: 14 residues. V shed 6 bases and J 3 bases; nucleotides not matched to a gene: 5. Germline assignment: CDR1 SGHAT and CDR2 FQNNGV.

This clonotype has ten or more counts. The genes are TRBV7-9 and TRBJ2-2, with 8 nucleotides matching TRBD1. The CDR3 consists of 16 residues. Germline V gene data show CDR1 as SEHNR and CDR2 as FQNEAQ (reference sequence). V dropped 1 base and J dropped 2; count of bases not matched to a gene: 3. CDR3 residues: CASSLEGQVNTGELFF. CDR3 bases: TGTGCCAGCAGCTTAGAGGGACAGGTTAACACCGGGGAGCTGTTTTTT.

This clonotype was seen many times. This chain links TRBV4-2 with TRBJ2-3; 8 bases align to TRBD2. Germline lookup yields CDR1 LGHNA and CDR2 YNFKEQ. The CDR3 spans 16 residues. V gave up 2 bases and J gave up 0 bases; unmatched junction bases: 4. The DNA for the CDR3 is TGTGCCAGCAGCCAAAGATTAGCGGGGAGCACAGATACGCAGTATTTT. This codes for CASSQRLAGSTDTQYF.

Ten or more counts support this clonotype. V gene TRBV6-5 combines with J gene TRBJ2-2; possibly TRBD1 for D (6 bases). The CDR3 sequence is 15 residues long. Between the trimmed V and J ends, which lost 0 bases and 1 base, there was a span of 6 bases. Germline values: CDR1 MNHEY, CDR2 SVGAGI. CDR3 bases: TGTGCCAGCAGTTACTCGGGACAGAACACCGGGGAGCTGTTTTTT. This codes for CASSYSGQNTGELFF.

This clonotype has only a few counts. Since a much larger clone is just one base distant, this may be a read error. The rearrangement links TRBV2 to TRBJ2-3, with 9 nucleotides matching TRBD2. The CDR3 covers 14 residues. V gave up 6 bases and J gave up 1 base; unmatched junction bases: 2. Germline V lookup: CDR1 SNHLY, CDR2 FYNNEI. The CDR3 DNA reads TGTGCCAGCAGAATAGCGGGGGGCACAGATACGCAGTATTTT. Its translation is CASRIAGGTDTQYF. Full variable domain (rest looked up from reference TRBV2 and TRBJ2-3): EPEVTQTPSHQVTQMGQEVILRCVPISNHLYFYWYRQILGQKVEFLVSFYNNEISEKSEIFDDQFSVERPDGSNFTLKIRSTKLEDSAMYFCASRIAGGTDTQYFGPGTRLTVL.

This clonotype came up many times. This chain connects TRBV12-3 or TRBV12-4 to TRBJ2-1; D is unclear. V was trimmed by 2 bases and J by 9 bases, leaving 11 bases between them. This CDR3 spans 13 amino acids. This CDR3 reads CASSLMLLREQFF. CDR3 nucleotide sequence: TGTGCCAGCAGTTTAATGTTACTGCGTGAGCAGTTCTTC.

V usage is TRBV9 and J usage is TRBJ2-3; maybe TRBD1 (6 bases). This CDR3 has 17 amino acids. V was cut by 0 bases and J by 8 bases, with 22 bases left in between. Germline assignment: CDR1 SGDLS and CDR2 YYNGEE. The CDR3 loop reads CASSVAGIGIAQGTQYF. In DNA, the CDR3 is TGTGCCAGCAGCGTAGCGGGAATAGGGATCGCACAGGGTACGCAGTATTTT.

This clonotype was seen more than once but under ten times. The chain recombines TRBV10-3 with TRBJ2-7; the D gene is possibly TRBD2 (7 bases). Trimming left V 9 bases short and J 4 bases short, with 13 bases between. CDR3 length: 12 amino acids. The germline CDR1 and CDR2 sequences are ENHRY and SYGVKD. CDR3 amino acids: CAIQGGGYEQYF. The DNA for the CDR3 is TGTGCCATACAGGGCGGGGGTTACGAGCAGTACTTC.

This clonotype was seen a handful of times. The rearrangement uses TRBV2 and TRBJ1-2, with D perhaps TRBD1 (6 bases). CDR1 and CDR2 (germline): SNHLY, FYNNEI. The V gene lost 6 bases and the J gene lost 2 bases, with 16 bases spanning the gap. The CDR3 sequence is 15 residues long. CDR3 DNA: TGTGCCAGCAGACGGGGACACCAAGGGAACTATGGCTACACCTTC. Translated: CASRRGHQGNYGYTF.

This sequence joins TRBV19 and TRBJ2-3; 11 bases line up with TRBD2. V lost 3 bases and J lost 3; bases outside the gene matches: 17. This CDR3 comprises 20 residues. Germline-derived CDR1 and CDR2 are LNHDA and SQIVND (reference sequence). The CDR3 here is CASSIRGRGTSGGATDTQYF. DNA of the CDR3: TGTGCCAGTAGTATTCGGGGCAGGGGCACTAGCGGGGGAGCTACAGATACGCAGTATTTT.

This clonotype was recorded once. At one end, the junction sequence differs from germline, possibly due to a read error. The rearrangement links TRBV7-6 to TRBJ2-7; 8 bases line up with TRBD1. The germline gives CDR1 SGHVS, CDR2 FNYEAQ. This CDR3 is 13 amino acids long. The CDR3 loop reads CATSLDRGGEQYF. The CDR3 bases are TGTGCCACCAGCTTAGACAGGGGAGGAGAGCAGTACTTC.

The chain uses TRBV2 and TRBJ2-3; the D is unclear. CDR1 and CDR2 from the germline V gene are SNHLY and FYNNEI. The CDR3 runs 12 residues. The V end was cut by 8 bases, the J end by 3 bases, with 9 bases between. CDR3 bases: TGTGCCAGCCTGAAAGTAACAGATACGCAGTATTTT. Residues: CASLKVTDTQYF.

This clonotype was recorded many times. The V and J genes are TRBV5-1 and TRBJ1-1, with unresolved D. V was pared by 0 bases and J by 6 bases, with 6 bases between. The germline V gene encodes CDR1 SGHRS and CDR2 YFSETQ. This CDR3 is 12 amino acids long. The CDR3: CASSLVGPEAFF. The CDR3 region has the DNA TGCGCCAGCAGCTTGGTAGGGCCTGAAGCTTTCTTT.

This clonotype was recorded a few times. This chain links TRBV5-1 with TRBJ2-1, with TRBD2 as a possible D gene (7 bases). This CDR3 spans 16 amino acids. Trimming cost V 0 bases and J 6 bases, with 16 bases left between them. In germline, CDR1 is SGHRS, CDR2 YFSETQ. The CDR3 is CASSLASGGRRNEQFF. The CDR3 nucleotides read TGCGCCAGCAGCTTGGCCTCCGGGGGGCGCCGCAATGAGCAGTTCTTC.

The table lists this clonotype with many counts. For the CDR3, the DNA is TGCGCCAGCAGCCAATCCAGGGGGCTTTACGAGCAGTACTTC. Translated: CASSQSRGLYEQYF. The chain links TRBV4-3 to TRBJ2-7; 8 bases line up with TRBD1. The CDR3 contains 14 residues. CDR1 is LGHNA, CDR2 YSLEER, per germline. V was clipped by 2 bases and J by 4 bases; unmatched bases: 4.

This clonotype was observed a few times. The chain has TRBV6-2 or TRBV6-3 and TRBJ2-5; 7 nucleotides match TRBD2. This CDR3 spans 14 amino acids. The V segment lost 5 bases and the J segment 5 bases; nucleotides outside the gene matches: 8. CDR1 and CDR2 (germline): MNHEY, SVGEGT. In DNA, the CDR3 is TGTGCCAGCAGTCTGGTATACGGGGGGGAGACCCAGTACTTC. Protein: CASSLVYGGETQYF.